These 7 T cell receptor beta chains were sequenced from one sample in a study of control samples from healthy donors and cancer patients. Sequencing used immunoSEQ multiplex PCR; TCRdb keeps in-frame clones, though not all of them. The table shows approximately 110,000 clones, with 85% to 90% occurring only once. The sequencing sample was made of blood. The receptors come from a woman between 45 and 65 years old in good health.

V and J are TRBV7-6 and TRBJ2-7; possible D gene TRBD2, 5 bases. The ends were cut back, 4 bases at V and 0 bases at J, with 19 bases in the middle. The length of the CDR3 is 17 residues. In germline, CDR1 is SGHVS, CDR2 FNYEAQ. CDR3 in amino acids: CASSSTGFADSSYEQYF. Written as DNA, the CDR3 is TGTGCCAGCAGCTCAACGGGGTTCGCGGATAGCTCCTACGAGCAGTACTTC.

The gene calls are TRBV18 and TRBJ1-6, with TRBD1 matching over 10 bases. CDR1 KGHSH and CDR2 LQKENI come from the germline V gene. The CDR3 totals 15 residues. V shed 1 base and J 10 bases; nucleotides not matched to a gene: 4. Here the CDR3 reads CASSPLGQGESPLHF. CDR3 bases: TGTGCCAGCTCACCACTCGGACAGGGGGAATCACCCCTCCACTTT.

The chain has TRBV7-2 and TRBJ2-3; either TRBD1 or TRBD2 may supply D (5 bases each). Trimming removed 1 base at V and 3 bases at J, with 11 bases between. This CDR3 region has 15 residues. Germline values: CDR1 SGHTA, CDR2 FQGNSA. The chain's CDR3 is CASSLDGAGTDTQYF. The DNA of the CDR3 is TGTGCCAGCAGCTTAGACGGGGCCGGAACAGATACGCAGTATTTT.

A single count supports this clone. In DNA form, the CDR3 reads TGTGCCAGCAGCGGAGGGGTAAATACGCAGTATTTT. Translation: CASSGGVNTQYF. The chain couples TRBV7-2 to TRBJ2-3; maybe TRBD2 (6 bases). Germline CDR1 is SGHTA and CDR2 is FQGNSA. The V gene lost 5 bases and the J gene lost 7 bases, with 10 bases spanning the gap. The CDR3 covers 12 residues.

This clone has just a few counts. V and J are TRBV7-3 and TRBJ2-2, with TRBD1 as a possible D gene (6 bases). The CDR3 is 15 residues long. V lost 0 bases and J 7 bases, leaving 12 bases between the germline ends. The germline V gene encodes CDR1 SGHTA and CDR2 FQGTGA. The CDR3 is CASSLTGQGIGELFF. CDR3 DNA sequence: TGTGCCAGCAGCTTAACGGGGCAGGGGATCGGGGAGCTGTTTTTT.

This clone occurred a few times. The chain joins TRBV14 to TRBJ1-5; D not resolved. CDR1 is SGHDN and CDR2 is FVKESK in the germline V gene. V lost 4 bases, J lost 10 bases, and 14 bases lay in between. This CDR3 has 13 residues. DNA for the CDR3: TGTGCCAGCAGCCTCGATAGGGCGGGACCCCAGCATTTT. Its translation is CASSLDRAGPQHF.

This chain connects TRBV2 to TRBJ2-3; D is unresolved. V shed 6 bases and J shed 4 bases, with 14 bases lying between them. This CDR3 has 14 amino acids. Germline loops: CDR1 SNHLY, CDR2 FYNNEI. CDR3 loop: CASRRRSESDTQYF. In DNA form, the CDR3 reads TGTGCCAGCAGAAGAAGGAGCGAGTCAGATACGCAGTATTTT.